What follows is one T cell receptor beta chain and its context. Its antigen remains unknown. This sample was taken from a study of T-cell memory formation after mild COVID-19. About the research overall: Most TCR clusters belonged to a single donor. Points from the study as a whole: Pre-infection memory contained some responding clones, which suggested that cross-reactive memory had joined.

Sample barcodes and UMIs were carried by the TCR alpha and TCR beta cDNA libraries that 5'RACE generated with constant-segment primers. TCRdb called the 5' RACE reads again in MiXCR, with one record for every CDR3 protein. This table holds about 620,000 distinct CDR3 sequences, approximately 18% found once. Trimming pared 7 bases from V and 7 bases from J, leaving 20 bases between. From germline, CDR1 is LNHDA and CDR2 SQIVND (reference sequence). The CDR3 contains 15 residues. This chain joins TRBV19 and TRBJ2-1, with D perhaps matching TRBD1 or TRBD2 (5 bases each). The sequence came from an adult woman who had mild COVID-19 (a few samples of this study predate the infection). Cell type and time point are not known. The sample consisted of PBMCs or a T cell subset sorted from them (not recorded which). The CDR3 is CASTLRGAYFNEQFF. The CDR3 region has the DNA TGTGCCAGTACCCTAAGAGGGGCGTATTTTAATGAGCAGTTCTTC.